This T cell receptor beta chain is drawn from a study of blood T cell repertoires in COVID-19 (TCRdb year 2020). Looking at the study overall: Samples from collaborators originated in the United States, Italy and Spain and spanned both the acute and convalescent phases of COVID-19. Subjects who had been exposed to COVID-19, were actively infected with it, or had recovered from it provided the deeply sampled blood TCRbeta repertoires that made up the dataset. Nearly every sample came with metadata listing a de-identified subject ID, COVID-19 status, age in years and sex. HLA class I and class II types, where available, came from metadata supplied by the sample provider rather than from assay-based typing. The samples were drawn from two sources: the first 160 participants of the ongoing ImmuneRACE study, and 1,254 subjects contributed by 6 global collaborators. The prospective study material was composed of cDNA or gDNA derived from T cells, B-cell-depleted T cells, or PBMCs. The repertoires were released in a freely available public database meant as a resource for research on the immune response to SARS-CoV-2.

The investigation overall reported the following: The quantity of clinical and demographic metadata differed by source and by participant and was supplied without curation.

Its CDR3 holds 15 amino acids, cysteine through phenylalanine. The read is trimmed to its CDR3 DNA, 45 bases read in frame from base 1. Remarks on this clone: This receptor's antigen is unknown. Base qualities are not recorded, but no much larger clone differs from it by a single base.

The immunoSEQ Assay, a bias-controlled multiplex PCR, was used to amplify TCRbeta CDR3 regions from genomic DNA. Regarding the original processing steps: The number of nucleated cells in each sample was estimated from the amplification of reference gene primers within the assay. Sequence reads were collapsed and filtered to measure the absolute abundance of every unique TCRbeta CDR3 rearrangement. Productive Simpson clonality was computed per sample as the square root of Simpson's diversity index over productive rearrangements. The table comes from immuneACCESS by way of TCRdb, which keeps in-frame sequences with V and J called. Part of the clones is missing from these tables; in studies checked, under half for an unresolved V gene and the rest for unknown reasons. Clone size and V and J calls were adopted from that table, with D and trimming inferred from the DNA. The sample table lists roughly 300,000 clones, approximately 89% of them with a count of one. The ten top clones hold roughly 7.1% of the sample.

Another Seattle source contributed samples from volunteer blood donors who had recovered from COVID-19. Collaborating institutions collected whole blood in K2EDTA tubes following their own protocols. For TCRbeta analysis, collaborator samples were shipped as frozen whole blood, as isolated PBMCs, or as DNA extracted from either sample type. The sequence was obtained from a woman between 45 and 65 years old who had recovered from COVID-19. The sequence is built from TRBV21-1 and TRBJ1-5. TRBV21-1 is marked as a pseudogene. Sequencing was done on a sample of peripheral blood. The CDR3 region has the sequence CASSKPGDGNQPQHF. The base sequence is TGTGCCAGCAGCAAACCGGGGGACGGCAATCAGCCCCAGCATTTT.